This TCR beta chain was captured in a study of blood T cell repertoires in COVID-19. Across the whole study: Researchers got acute and convalescent COVID-19 samples from the United States, Italy and Spain.

The germline V and J ends were trimmed by 0 bases and 0 bases, with 9 bases remaining between them. Germline V lookup: CDR1 GTSNPN, CDR2 SVGIG (reference sequence). The CDR3 is 16 residues long. TCRdb's table, derived via immunoSEQ multiplex PCR, lists solely in-frame clones and lacks some. The table has 150,000 to 200,000 clones, roughly 87% seen once. The sample was peripheral blood. The clonotype comes from a woman between 70 and 85 years old with acute or convalescent COVID-19. The rearrangement joins TRBV30 to TRBJ2-6; D is unresolved. For the CDR3, the DNA is TGTGCCTGGAGTGTAAATTCCCACTCTGGGGCCAACGTCCTGACTTTC. Translation gives CAWSVNSHSGANVLTF. Combining the CDR3 with reference TRBV30 and TRBJ2-6 gives the whole variable domain SQTIHQWPATLVQPVGSPLSLECTVEGTSNPNLYWYRQAAGRGLQLLFYSVGIGQISSEVPQNLSASRPQDRQFILSSKKLLLSDSGFYLCAWSVNSHSGANVLTFGAGSRLTVL.